This T cell receptor beta chain was observed in a study of T cell repertoires in cytomegalovirus infection. This clonotype was observed a few times. The target antigen is unknown. TCRdb analysed the reads with MiXCR anew, one entry per CDR3 protein. The data contain about 52,000 distinct CDR3 sequences, around 19% of them seen just once; the ten biggest clones take up roughly 78%. V shed 8 bases, J shed 0 bases, and the junction held 7 bases outside the gene matches. Germline lookup yields CDR1 MNHNS and CDR2 SASEGT. The CDR3 extends over 15 amino acids. The source material was CD8+ T cells from cultured PBMCs, sampled from culture after CMV antigen stimulation. This TCR came from a human donor in good health (CMV status not recorded). Some clones in this sample may be carry-over from other donors' samples. The chain has TRBV6-1 and TRBJ2-4, with 7 bases fitting TRBD2. DNA for the CDR3: TGTGCCAGCGGGCAGGGACTACTAGCCAAAAACATTCAGTACTTC. This codes for CASGQGLLAKNIQYF.